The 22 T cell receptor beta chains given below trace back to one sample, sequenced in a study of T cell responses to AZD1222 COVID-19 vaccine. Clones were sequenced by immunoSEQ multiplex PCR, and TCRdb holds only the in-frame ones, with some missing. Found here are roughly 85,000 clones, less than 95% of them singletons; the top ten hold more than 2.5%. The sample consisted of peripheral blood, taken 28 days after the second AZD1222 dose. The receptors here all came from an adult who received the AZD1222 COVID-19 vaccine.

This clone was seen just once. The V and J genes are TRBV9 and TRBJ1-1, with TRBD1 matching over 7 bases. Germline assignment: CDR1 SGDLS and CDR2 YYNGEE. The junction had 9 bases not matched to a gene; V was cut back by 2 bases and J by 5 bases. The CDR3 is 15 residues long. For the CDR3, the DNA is TGTGCCAGCAGCGTCGAGGGGACAGATCGGACTGAAGCTTTCTTT. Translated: CASSVEGTDRTEAFF.

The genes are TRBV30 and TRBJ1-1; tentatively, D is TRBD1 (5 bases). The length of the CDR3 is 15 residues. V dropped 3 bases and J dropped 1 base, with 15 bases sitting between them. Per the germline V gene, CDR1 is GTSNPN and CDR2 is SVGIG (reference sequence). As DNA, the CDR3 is TGTGCCTGGAGAGGGGTTCTGCAGTCGAACACTGAAGCTTTCTTT. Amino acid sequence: CAWRGVLQSNTEAFF.

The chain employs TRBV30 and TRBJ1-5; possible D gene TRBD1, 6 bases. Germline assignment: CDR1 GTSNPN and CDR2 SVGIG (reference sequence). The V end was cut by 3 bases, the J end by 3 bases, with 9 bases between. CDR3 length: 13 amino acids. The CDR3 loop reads CAWSSGDNQPQHF. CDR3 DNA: TGTGCCTGGAGCTCAGGGGACAATCAGCCCCAGCATTTT.

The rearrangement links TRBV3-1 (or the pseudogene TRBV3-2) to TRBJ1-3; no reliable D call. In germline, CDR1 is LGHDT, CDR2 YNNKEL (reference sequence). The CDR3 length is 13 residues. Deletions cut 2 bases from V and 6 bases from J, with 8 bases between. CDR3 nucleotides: TGTGCCAGCAGCCAAACCCGAGTAAACACCATATATTTT. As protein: CASSQTRVNTIYF.

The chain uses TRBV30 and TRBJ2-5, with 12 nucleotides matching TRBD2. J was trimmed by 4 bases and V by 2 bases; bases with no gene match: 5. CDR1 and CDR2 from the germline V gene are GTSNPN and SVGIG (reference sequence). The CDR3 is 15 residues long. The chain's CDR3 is CAWSSGLAGPETQYF. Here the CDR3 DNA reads TGTGCCTGGAGTAGCGGACTAGCGGGACCAGAGACCCAGTACTTC. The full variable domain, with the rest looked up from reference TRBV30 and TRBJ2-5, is SQTIHQWPATLVQPVGSPLSLECTVEGTSNPNLYWYRQAAGRGLQLLFYSVGIGQISSEVPQNLSASRPQDRQFILSSKKLLLSDSGFYLCAWSSGLAGPETQYFGPGTRLLVL.

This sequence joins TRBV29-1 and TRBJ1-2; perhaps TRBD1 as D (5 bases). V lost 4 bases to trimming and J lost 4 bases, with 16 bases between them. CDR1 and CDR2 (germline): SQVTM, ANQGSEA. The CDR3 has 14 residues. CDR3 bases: TGCAGCGTTGGGGGCGGGGCAGGATTCTATGGCTACACCTTC. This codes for CSVGGGAGFYGYTF.

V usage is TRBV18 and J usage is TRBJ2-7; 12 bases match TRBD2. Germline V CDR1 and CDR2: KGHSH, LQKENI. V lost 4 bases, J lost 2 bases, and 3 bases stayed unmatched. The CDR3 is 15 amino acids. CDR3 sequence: CASSRLAGVTYEQYF. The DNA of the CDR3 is TGTGCCAGCTCACGACTAGCGGGGGTGACCTACGAGCAGTACTTC.

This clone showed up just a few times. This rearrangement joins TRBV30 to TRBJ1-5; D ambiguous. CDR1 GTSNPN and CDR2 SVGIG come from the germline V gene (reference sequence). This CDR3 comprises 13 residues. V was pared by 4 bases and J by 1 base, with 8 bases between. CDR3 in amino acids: CAWTLQSNQPQHF. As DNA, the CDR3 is TGTGCCTGGACCCTGCAAAGCAATCAGCCCCAGCATTTT.

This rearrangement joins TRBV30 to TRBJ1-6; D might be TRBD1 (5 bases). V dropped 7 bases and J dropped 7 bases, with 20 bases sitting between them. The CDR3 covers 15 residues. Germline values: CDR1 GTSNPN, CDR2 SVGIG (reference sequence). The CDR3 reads CALRETVGRNSPLHF. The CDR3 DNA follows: TGTGCCTTAAGGGAGACAGTCGGTAGGAATTCACCCCTCCACTTT.

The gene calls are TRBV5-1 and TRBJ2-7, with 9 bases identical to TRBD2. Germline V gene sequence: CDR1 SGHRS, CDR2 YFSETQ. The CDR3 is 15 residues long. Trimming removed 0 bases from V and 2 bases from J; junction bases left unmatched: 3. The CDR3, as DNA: TGCGCCAGCAGCTTGGAGCTAGCGGGACCCTACGAGCAGTACTTC. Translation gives CASSLELAGPYEQYF.

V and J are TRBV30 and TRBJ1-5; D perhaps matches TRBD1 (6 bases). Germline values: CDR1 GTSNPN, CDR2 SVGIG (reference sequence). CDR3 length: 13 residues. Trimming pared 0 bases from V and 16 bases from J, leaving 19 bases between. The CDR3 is CAWSVQGSTEHHF. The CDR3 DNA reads TGTGCCTGGAGTGTACAGGGTTCCACCGAGCATCATTTT.

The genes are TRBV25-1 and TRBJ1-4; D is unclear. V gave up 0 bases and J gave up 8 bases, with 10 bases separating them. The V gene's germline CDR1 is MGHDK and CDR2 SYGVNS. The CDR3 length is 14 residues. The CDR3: CASSEYLRGEKLFF. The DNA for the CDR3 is TGTGCCAGCAGTGAATATTTAAGAGGCGAAAAACTGTTTTTT.

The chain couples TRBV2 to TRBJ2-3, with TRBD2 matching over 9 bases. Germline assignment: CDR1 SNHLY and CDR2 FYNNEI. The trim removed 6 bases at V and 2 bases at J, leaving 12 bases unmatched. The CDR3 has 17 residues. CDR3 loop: CASSIPPGLALTDTQYF. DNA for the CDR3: TGTGCCAGCAGCATCCCCCCGGGACTAGCTCTCACAGATACGCAGTATTTT.

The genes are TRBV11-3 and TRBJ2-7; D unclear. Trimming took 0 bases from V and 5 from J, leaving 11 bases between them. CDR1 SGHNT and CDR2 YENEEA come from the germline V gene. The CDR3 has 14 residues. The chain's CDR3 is CASSLEFDVHEQYF. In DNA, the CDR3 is TGTGCCAGCAGCTTAGAATTTGACGTTCACGAGCAGTACTTC.

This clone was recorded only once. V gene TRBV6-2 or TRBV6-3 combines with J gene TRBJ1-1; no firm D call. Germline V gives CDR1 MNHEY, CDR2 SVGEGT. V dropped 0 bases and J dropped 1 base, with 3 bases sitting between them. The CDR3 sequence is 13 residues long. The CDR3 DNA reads TGTGCCAGCAGTTACTCAGAGAACACTGAAGCTTTCTTT. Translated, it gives CASSYSENTEAFF.

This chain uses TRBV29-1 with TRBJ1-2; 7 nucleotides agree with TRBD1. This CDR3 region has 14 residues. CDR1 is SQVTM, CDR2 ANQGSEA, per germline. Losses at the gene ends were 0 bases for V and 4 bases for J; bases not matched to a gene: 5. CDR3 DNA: TGCAGCGTTGAAGATGGAAGGGGGCTCTATGGCTACACCTTC. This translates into CSVEDGRGLYGYTF.

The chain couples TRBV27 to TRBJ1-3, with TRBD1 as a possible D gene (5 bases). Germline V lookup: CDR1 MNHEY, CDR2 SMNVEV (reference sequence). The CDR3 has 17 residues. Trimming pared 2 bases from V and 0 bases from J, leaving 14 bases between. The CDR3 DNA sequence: TGTGCCAGCAGTTTAGTCCCGGGGCCGAGCTCTGGAAACACCATATATTTT. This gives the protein CASSLVPGPSSGNTIYF.

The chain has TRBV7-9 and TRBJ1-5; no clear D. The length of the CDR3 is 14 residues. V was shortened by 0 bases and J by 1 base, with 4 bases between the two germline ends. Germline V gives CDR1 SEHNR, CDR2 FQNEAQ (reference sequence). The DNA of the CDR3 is TGTGCCAGCAGCTTAGCAGGGAGCAATCAGCCCCAGCATTTT. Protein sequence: CASSLAGSNQPQHF.

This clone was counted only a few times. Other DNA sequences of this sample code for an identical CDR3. In DNA, the CDR3 is TGTGCCAGCAGCGTAGATGGGGGAGGGACCTACAATGAGCAGTTCTTC. Translated: CASSVDGGGTYNEQFF. The genes are TRBV9 and TRBJ2-1, with 7 bases matching TRBD2. V shed 0 bases, J shed 2 bases, and the junction held 5 bases outside the gene matches. Germline CDR1 reads SGDLS; CDR2 reads YYNGEE. This CDR3 contains 16 residues. Based on the CDR3 plus reference TRBV9 and TRBJ2-1, the full variable domain is DSGVTQTPKHLITATGQRVTLRCSPRSGDLSVYWYQQSLDQGLQFLIQYYNGEERAKGNILERFSAQQFPDLHSELNLSSLELGDSALYFCASSVDGGGTYNEQFFGPGTRLTVL.

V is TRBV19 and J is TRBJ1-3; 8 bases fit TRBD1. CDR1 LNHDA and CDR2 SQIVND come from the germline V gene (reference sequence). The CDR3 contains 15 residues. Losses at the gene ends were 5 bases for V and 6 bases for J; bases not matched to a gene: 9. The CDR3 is CASSRYVGQENTIYF. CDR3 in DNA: TGTGCCAGTAGTCGCTATGTGGGACAGGAAAACACCATATATTTT.

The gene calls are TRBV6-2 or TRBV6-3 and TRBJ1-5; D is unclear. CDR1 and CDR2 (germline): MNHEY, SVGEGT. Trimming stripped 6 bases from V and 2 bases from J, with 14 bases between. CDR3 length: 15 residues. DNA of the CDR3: TGTGCCAGCAGCCTAAGGATCGGGGGCAATCAGCCCCAGCATTTT. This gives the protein CASSLRIGGNQPQHF.

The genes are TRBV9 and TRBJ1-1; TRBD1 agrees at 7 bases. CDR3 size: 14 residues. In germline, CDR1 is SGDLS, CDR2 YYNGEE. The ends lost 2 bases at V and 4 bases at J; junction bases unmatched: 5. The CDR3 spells CASSVGQGGTEAFF. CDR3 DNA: TGTGCCAGCAGCGTTGGGCAGGGGGGCACTGAAGCTTTCTTT.